This T cell receptor beta chain was profiled in a study of blood T cell repertoires in COVID-19. The V gene's germline CDR1 is SGHTA and CDR2 FQGTGA. V lost 5 bases to trimming and J lost 1 base; unmatched junction nucleotides: 4. The CDR3 contains 14 residues. The table came from immunoSEQ multiplex PCR; TCRdb's copy has only in-frame clones and leaves some out. The table has roughly 180,000 clones, about 84% seen once. The receptor was derived from a woman aged 25-40 years who had recovered from COVID-19. V usage is TRBV7-3 and J usage is TRBJ2-7; 8 nucleotides line up with TRBD1. The sequencing input was PBMCs or T cells enriched from blood (not recorded which). CDR3 sequence (DNA): TGTGCCAGCAGCCGAGACAGGGGTTCCTACGAGCAGTACTTC. Protein product: CASSRDRGSYEQYF. Full variable domain (rest looked up from reference TRBV7-3 and TRBJ2-7): GAGVSQTPSNKVTEKGKYVELRCDPISGHTALYWYRQSLGQGPEFLIYFQGTGAADDSGLPNDRFFAVRPEGSVSTLKIQRTERGDSAVYLCASSRDRGSYEQYFGPGTRLTVT.